The T cell receptor beta chain described here comes from a study of response to subunit inactivated influenza vaccine. J gave up 5 bases and V 5 bases, and 8 bases lay outside the gene matches. This CDR3 comprises 15 residues. The germline V gene has CDR1 SGHTA and CDR2 FQGNSA. TCRdb re-derived calls from the RT-PCR reads in MiXCR, one entry per CDR3 protein. The profile shows 500,000 to 600,000 distinct CDR3 sequences, 12% to 15% of them singletons. The rearrangement links TRBV7-2 to TRBJ2-3, with TRBD2 identical over 9 bases. The input for sequencing was PBMCs from blood, taken 12 days after vaccination. This clonotype originated in a man aged 50 or older who received an inactivated influenza vaccine. CDR3 DNA: TGTGCCAGCAGCCAAAGGCTAGCGGGAAAAGATACGCAGTATTTT. The encoded protein is CASSQRLAGKDTQYF.